This note documents a single TCR beta chain sequence. Its matching antigen is unknown. This sample stems from a study of CD8 T cells in ankylosing spondylitis. The authors made TCR beta libraries by quantitative 5'-RACE with molecular barcodes. Each CDR3 protein is one row after TCRdb ran MiXCR on the 5' RACE reads. Among some 350,000 distinct CDR3 sequences listed, about 15% were seen once. This CDR3 region has 16 residues. Trimming cost V 2 bases and J 0 bases, with 11 bases left between them. The germline V gene has CDR1 ENHRY and CDR2 SYGVKD. Study-wide findings and caveats: Existing reports had already noted some motif variants in reactive arthritis synovial fluid and blood. Disease-linked clones reportedly showed significant enrichment in matched ankylosing spondylitis synovial fluid. A TCR beta motif made of roughly eight highly homologous variants seemed typical of ankylosing spondylitis blood.

This receptor was identified in a male donor with ankylosing spondylitis or in good health (not recorded which). Sequencing was carried out using blood, either unsorted or a sorted T cell fraction (not recorded which). The chain combines TRBV10-3 with TRBJ2-4, with unresolved D. The CDR3 loop is CAISERPVEAKNIQYF. CDR3 DNA sequence: TGTGCCATCAGTGAGAGGCCTGTGGAAGCCAAAAACATTCAGTACTTC.